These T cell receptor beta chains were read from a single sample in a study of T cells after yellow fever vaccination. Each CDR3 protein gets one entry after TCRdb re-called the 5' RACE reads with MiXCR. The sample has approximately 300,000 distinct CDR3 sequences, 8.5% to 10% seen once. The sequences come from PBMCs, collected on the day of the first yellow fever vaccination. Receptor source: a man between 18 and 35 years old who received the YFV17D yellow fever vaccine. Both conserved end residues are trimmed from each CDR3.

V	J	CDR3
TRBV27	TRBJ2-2	ASSFQRGTGELF
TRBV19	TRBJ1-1	ASSLRTEAF
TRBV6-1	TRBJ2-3	ASGSGQGSDTQY
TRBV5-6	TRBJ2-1	ASSLGTRFEQF
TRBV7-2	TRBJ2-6	ASSLIAFGANVLT
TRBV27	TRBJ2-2	ATMGLAWTGELF
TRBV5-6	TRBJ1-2	ASSLMAGGGYT
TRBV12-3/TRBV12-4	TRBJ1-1	ASSPNIGTEAF
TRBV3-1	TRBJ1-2	ASSQDRGQGRGYT
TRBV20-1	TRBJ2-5	SASLPDPETQY
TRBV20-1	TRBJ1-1	SAAVNTEAF
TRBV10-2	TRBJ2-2	ASRKTDTGELF
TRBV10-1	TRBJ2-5	ASSNIRDRGTQY
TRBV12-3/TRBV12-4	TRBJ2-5	ASSRTGDRETQY
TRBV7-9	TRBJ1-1	ASSWTPQAEAF
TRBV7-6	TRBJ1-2	ASSSPTGGLGYT
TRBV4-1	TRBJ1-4	ASSQVPRGGEKLF
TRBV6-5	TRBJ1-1	ASSGKGGGAF
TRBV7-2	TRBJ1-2	ASSLSFGTQNYGYT
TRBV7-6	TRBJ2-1	ASSSRLAGGPVEQF
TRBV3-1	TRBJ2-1	ASSQVANEQF
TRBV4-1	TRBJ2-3	ASSQGTLAGGASTDTQY
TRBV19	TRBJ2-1	ASSTLAGSSYNEQF
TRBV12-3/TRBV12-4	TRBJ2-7	ASSMGGQGTYEQY
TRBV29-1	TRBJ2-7	SVTDLGTSGPSYEQY
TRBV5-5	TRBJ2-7	ASMGGVSSYEQY
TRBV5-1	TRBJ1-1	ASTVGPANTEAF
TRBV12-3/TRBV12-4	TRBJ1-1	ASSLLREAF
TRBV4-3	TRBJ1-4	ASSQDHAAGANEKLF
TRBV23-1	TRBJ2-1	ASNINNEQF
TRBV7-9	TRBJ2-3	ASSLATADTQY
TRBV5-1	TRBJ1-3	ASSGGQGNTIY
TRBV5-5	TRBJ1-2	ASSLSAGGGYT
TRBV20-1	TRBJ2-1	SVTPGGNEQF
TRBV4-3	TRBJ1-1	ASSQDPTGGNTEAF
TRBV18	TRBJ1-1	ASSPVENTEAF
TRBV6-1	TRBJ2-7	ASKSSNPTYEQY
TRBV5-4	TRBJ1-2	ASSFTGSYGYT